This TCR beta chain is drawn from a study of T-cell reconstitution after alpha-beta-depleted transplantation in children. This clonotype was seen a few times. No antigen is known for it. Findings and caveats of the study: One year after transplant, T-cell counts and diversity came mostly from newly produced T cells.

Unique molecular identifiers were incorporated when the TCRbeta library was constructed. TCRdb re-analysed the PCR reads in MiXCR, keeping a single row per CDR3 protein. Among fewer than 550,000 distinct CDR3 sequences listed, roughly an eighth were seen once. The germline V and J ends were trimmed by 1 base and 7 bases, with 16 bases remaining between them. CDR3 size: 16 residues. Here the sequenced sample was PBMCs, mostly from graft donor cells, taken 180 days after TCRalphabeta/CD19-depleted stem cell transplant. This sequence originates from a female patient between 2 and 15 years old who had a stem cell transplant for aplastic anemia, so the T cells may come from the graft donor. The chain has TRBV12-3 or TRBV12-4 and TRBJ2-2; possible D gene TRBD2, 7 bases. The CDR3 DNA reads TGTGCCAGCAGTTTAGGGGGGCGGGGGCGTATCGGGGAGCTGTTTTTT. Its translation: CASSLGGRGRIGELFF.